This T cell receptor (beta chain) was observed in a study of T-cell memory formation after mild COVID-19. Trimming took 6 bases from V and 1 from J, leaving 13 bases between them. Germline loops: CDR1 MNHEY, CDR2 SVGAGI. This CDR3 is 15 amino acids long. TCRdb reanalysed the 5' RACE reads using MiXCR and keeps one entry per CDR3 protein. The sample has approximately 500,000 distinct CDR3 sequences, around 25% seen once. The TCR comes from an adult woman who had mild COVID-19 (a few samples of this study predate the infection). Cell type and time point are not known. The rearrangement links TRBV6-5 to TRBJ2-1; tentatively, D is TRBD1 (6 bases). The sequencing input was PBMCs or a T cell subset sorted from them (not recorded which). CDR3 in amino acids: CASRRGHYSYNEQFF. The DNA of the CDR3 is TGTGCCAGCAGACGGGGACATTATTCCTACAATGAGCAGTTCTTC.